This is a list of T cell receptor beta chains from one sample in a study of shared clonotypes between healthy human individuals. Produced via immunoSEQ multiplex PCR; TCRdb's table is partial and in-frame only. Among about 1 million clones, roughly 80% were seen once, and the ten largest hold 1.4% to 1.5%. Sequenced sample: memory CD4+ T cells sorted from blood. Receptors originate from a man aged 18 to 30 in good health. Each CDR3 is given with its conserved first and last residue. The D gene is left open where the match is weak. Only part of the rows carry a size: once, few, many, or a class if the clone is expanded.

V gene: TRBV7-9; J gene: TRBJ1-1; clone size: .; CDR3 length: 15; D gene: .; CDR3 DNA: TGTGCCAGCAGCCTCTACGACGGAAGGAACACTGAAGCTTTCTTT; CDR3 protein: CASSLYDGRNTEAFF
V gene: TRBV27; J gene: TRBJ2-1; clone size: .; CDR3 length: 14; D gene: TRBD1; CDR3 DNA: TGTGCCAGCGGACGGACAGGGACATCCAATGAGCAGTTCTTC; CDR3 protein: CASGRTGTSNEQFF
V gene: TRBV29-1; J gene: TRBJ1-4; clone size: .; CDR3 length: 13; D gene: TRBD1; CDR3 DNA: TGCAGCGTTGATGGGGGGACAGGGCAAAAACTGTTTTTT; CDR3 protein: CSVDGGTGQKLFF
V gene: TRBV5-1; J gene: TRBJ2-7; clone size: .; CDR3 length: 14; D gene: TRBD1; CDR3 DNA: TGCGCCAGCAGCCCAGACAGGGCAGACTACGAGCAGTACTTC; CDR3 protein: CASSPDRADYEQYF
V gene: TRBV9; J gene: TRBJ1-2; clone size: few; CDR3 length: 14; D gene: .; CDR3 DNA: TGTGCCAGCAGCGTTAGCCTCGAGAACTATGGCTACACCTTC; CDR3 protein: CASSVSLENYGYTF
V gene: TRBV27; J gene: TRBJ2-3; clone size: .; CDR3 length: 12; D gene: .; CDR3 DNA: TGTGCCAGCAGTCCCGCGGGCGATACGCAGTATTTT; CDR3 protein: CASSPAGDTQYF
V gene: TRBV27; J gene: TRBJ2-2; clone size: .; CDR3 length: 15; D gene: TRBD2; CDR3 DNA: TGTGCCAGCGCTAGGGATTCAGCGGGGACCGGGGAGCTGTTTTTT; CDR3 protein: CASARDSAGTGELFF
V gene: TRBV5-4; J gene: TRBJ2-3; clone size: .; CDR3 length: 15; D gene: TRBD2; CDR3 DNA: TGTGCCAGCAGCTTCGTCAGCGGGAACACAGATACGCAGTATTTT; CDR3 protein: CASSFVSGNTDTQYF
V gene: TRBV2; J gene: TRBJ2-7; clone size: few; CDR3 length: 11; D gene: .; CDR3 DNA: TGTGCCAGTGAGGGGGAATACGAGCAGTACTTC; CDR3 protein: CASEGEYEQYF
V gene: TRBV30; J gene: TRBJ1-3; clone size: many; CDR3 length: 16; D gene: .; CDR3 DNA: TGTGCCTGGAGAGTGGGTCTGGGGACGGGTGGAAACACCATATATTTT; CDR3 protein: CAWRVGLGTGGNTIYF
V gene: TRBV19; J gene: TRBJ2-1; clone size: once; CDR3 length: 15; D gene: TRBD2; CDR3 DNA: TGTGCCAGTAGTATAGATCGGGCGGGAGGCAATGAGCAGTTCTTC; CDR3 protein: CASSIDRAGGNEQFF
V gene: TRBV6-5; J gene: TRBJ2-7; clone size: .; CDR3 length: 13; D gene: TRBD2; CDR3 DNA: TGTGCCAGCAGACTAGCGGCCTCCTACGAGCAGTACTTC; CDR3 protein: CASRLAASYEQYF
V gene: TRBV5-8; J gene: TRBJ1-2; clone size: .; CDR3 length: 13; D gene: .; CDR3 DNA: TGTGCCAGCAGCTCGACAGGAGTATGGGGCTACACCTTC; CDR3 protein: CASSSTGVWGYTF
V gene: TRBV18; J gene: TRBJ1-2; clone size: once; CDR3 length: 13; D gene: TRBD1; CDR3 DNA: TGTGCCAGCTCACAACAGGGGAACTATGGCTACACCTTC; CDR3 protein: CASSQQGNYGYTF
V gene: TRBV7-2; J gene: TRBJ2-4; clone size: .; CDR3 length: 15; D gene: TRBD2; CDR3 DNA: TGTGCCAGCAGCTTGGGACTAGACGCCAAAAACATTCAGTACTTC; CDR3 protein: CASSLGLDAKNIQYF